These 15 T cell receptor beta chains came from one sample sequenced in a study of T cell changes during pregnancy in multiple sclerosis. TCRdb keeps only in-frame clones here, not all; method: immunoSEQ multiplex PCR. The profile shows roughly 89,000 clones, 85% to 95% of them singletons. This sample comprised peripheral blood, obtained in the first trimester of pregnancy. These receptors all stem from a female donor with multiple sclerosis, enrolled in a pregnancy study.

The gene calls are TRBV2 and TRBJ2-7; tentatively, D is TRBD1 (5 bases). Germline lookup yields CDR1 SNHLY and CDR2 FYNNEI. V shed 6 bases and J shed 6 bases, with 15 bases lying between them. The CDR3 extends over 13 amino acids. CDR3 residues: CASRYSGLGEQYF. As DNA, the CDR3 is TGTGCCAGCAGGTACTCAGGGCTCGGCGAGCAGTACTTC.

The chain recombines TRBV7-9 with TRBJ1-2; D may be TRBD1 (5 bases). Per the germline V gene, CDR1 is SEHNR and CDR2 is FQNEAQ (reference sequence). V shed 7 bases and J shed 2 bases, with 14 bases lying between them. The CDR3 has 14 residues. CDR3 nucleotide sequence: TGTGCCAGCACCAGAGGGGAGGGGAACTATGGCTACACCTTC. Its translation is CASTRGEGNYGYTF. Based on the CDR3 plus reference TRBV7-9 and TRBJ1-2, the full variable domain is DTGVSQNPRHKITKRGQNVTFRCDPISEHNRLYWYRQTLGQGPEFLTYFQNEAQLEKSRLLSDRFSAERPKGSFSTLEIQRTEQGDSAMYLCASTRGEGNYGYTFGSGTRLTVV.

The J gene is TRBJ1-2, the V gene TRBV2; 8 bases are a match to TRBD1. The germline CDR1 and CDR2 sequences are SNHLY and FYNNEI. The CDR3 has 15 residues. The ends lost 1 base at V and 6 bases at J; junction bases unmatched: 7. The CDR3 region has the DNA TGTGCCAGCAGTGAAGTTCGGACAGGGAATAATGGCTACACCTTC. This encodes CASSEVRTGNNGYTF.

The genes are TRBV25-1 and TRBJ2-2; 7 bases match TRBD1. The CDR3 loop spans 17 amino acids. CDR1 is MGHDK, CDR2 SYGVNS, per germline. The V and J ends lost 1 base and 1 base, in that order; junction bases with no gene match: 6. Here the CDR3 reads CASSEWADRRNTGELFF. The CDR3 nucleotides read TGTGCCAGCAGTGAATGGGCGGACAGGAGGAACACCGGGGAGCTGTTTTTT.

The chain is built from TRBV29-1 and TRBJ1-1; 8 nucleotides align to TRBD1. The CDR3 is 15 amino acids. V lost 3 bases and J lost 0; bases outside the gene matches: 6. Germline loops: CDR1 SQVTM, CDR2 ANQGSEA. This CDR3 is CSVDRGQGMNTEAFF. The CDR3 DNA follows: TGCAGCGTTGACAGGGGGCAGGGGATGAACACTGAAGCTTTCTTT.

The chain uses TRBV27 and TRBJ1-2, with 11 positions matching TRBD1. Germline assignment: CDR1 MNHEY and CDR2 SMNVEV (reference sequence). V shed 7 bases and J 8 bases; nucleotides not matched to a gene: 9. CDR3 length: 14 residues. The CDR3, as DNA: TGTGCCAGCAATGGGAGGGGACAGGGGGACGGCTACACCTTC. This gives the protein CASNGRGQGDGYTF.

The chain uses TRBV5-1 and TRBJ2-7; a weak D match, TRBD1 (6 bases). There are 14 residues in the CDR3. The V end was cut by 0 bases, the J end by 4 bases, with 11 bases between. Germline values: CDR1 SGHRS, CDR2 YFSETQ. The CDR3 loop is CASSLEGTPYEQYF. CDR3 coding DNA: TGCGCCAGCAGCTTGGAGGGGACACCTTACGAGCAGTACTTC.

The V call is TRBV7-2, the J call TRBJ1-3; 9 bases map to TRBD1. Germline-derived CDR1 and CDR2 are SGHTA and FQGNSA. This CDR3 has 18 amino acids. Trimming took 10 bases from V and 1 from J; bases not matched to a gene: 17. The CDR3 DNA follows: TGTGCCATTAAGGTTTTTTCCGGGACAGGGTTATCTGGAAACACCATATATTTT. Translation gives CAIKVFSGTGLSGNTIYF.

The J gene is TRBJ2-6, the V gene TRBV4-1, with TRBD2 matching 7 bases. The V gene's germline CDR1 is MGHRA and CDR2 YSYEKL. J was trimmed by 2 bases and V by 0 bases; bases with no gene match: 1. This CDR3 has 16 amino acids. CDR3 nucleotides: TGCGCCAGCAGCCAAGAGGGAGGGACTGGGGCCAACGTCCTGACTTTC. Amino acid sequence: CASSQEGGTGANVLTF.

The chain recombines TRBV5-1 with TRBJ1-1, with 8 positions matching TRBD1. V was clipped by 5 bases and J by 3 bases; unmatched bases: 3. This CDR3 has 13 residues. Germline lookup yields CDR1 SGHRS and CDR2 YFSETQ. The CDR3 loop reads CASSKTGDTEAFF. The CDR3 DNA is TGCGCCAGCAGTAAGACAGGGGACACTGAAGCTTTCTTT.

The J gene is TRBJ1-1, the V gene TRBV11-1, with 8 bases matching TRBD1. J was trimmed by 4 bases and V by 5 bases; bases with no gene match: 6. Germline CDR1 SGHAT, CDR2 FQDESV (reference sequence). This CDR3 spans 14 amino acids. The CDR3 here is CASSEQDRGTEAFF. The CDR3 DNA follows: TGTGCCAGCAGCGAACAAGACAGGGGCACTGAAGCTTTCTTT.

V usage is TRBV7-8 and J usage is TRBJ2-1; 7 bases agree with TRBD2. The CDR3 is 11 amino acids. CDR1 SGHVS and CDR2 FQNEAQ come from the germline V gene. Trimming cost V 7 bases and J 9 bases; bases outside gene matches: 3. The CDR3 DNA reads as TGTGCCAGCACCGGGGGGAGTGAGCAGTTCTTC. Translation: CASTGGSEQFF.

The genes are TRBV2 and TRBJ1-2, with D uncertain. CDR3 size: 11 residues. In germline, CDR1 is SNHLY, CDR2 FYNNEI. Trimming cost V 3 bases and J 6 bases, with 5 bases left between them. CDR3 nucleotide sequence: TGTGCCAGCAGTGATCGAGATGGCTACACCTTC. It encodes CASSDRDGYTF. Supplemented by reference TRBV2 and TRBJ1-2, the full variable domain reads EPEVTQTPSHQVTQMGQEVILRCVPISNHLYFYWYRQILGQKVEFLVSFYNNEISEKSEIFDDQFSVERPDGSNFTLKIRSTKLEDSAMYFCASSDRDGYTFGSGTRLTVV.

The V call is TRBV4-1, the J call TRBJ2-7, with 7 bases identical to TRBD1. There are 18 residues in the CDR3. CDR1 and CDR2 (germline): MGHRA, YSYEKL. V was pared by 6 bases and J by 7 bases, with 24 bases of the junction left unmatched. CDR3 nucleotide sequence: TGCGCCAGCAGTCAGGGGGACACCGGGACAGCTAACTTCGGGGAGCAGTACTTC. Translated, it gives CASSQGDTGTANFGEQYF.

The chain joins TRBV6-1 to TRBJ1-1, with D hard to call. Trimming removed 7 bases from V and 5 bases from J, with 14 bases in between. The CDR3 totals 13 residues. From germline, CDR1 is MNHNS and CDR2 SASEGT. CDR3 sequence: CASIVDVRTEAFF. The DNA of the CDR3 is TGTGCCAGCATTGTTGACGTGAGGACTGAAGCTTTCTTT.